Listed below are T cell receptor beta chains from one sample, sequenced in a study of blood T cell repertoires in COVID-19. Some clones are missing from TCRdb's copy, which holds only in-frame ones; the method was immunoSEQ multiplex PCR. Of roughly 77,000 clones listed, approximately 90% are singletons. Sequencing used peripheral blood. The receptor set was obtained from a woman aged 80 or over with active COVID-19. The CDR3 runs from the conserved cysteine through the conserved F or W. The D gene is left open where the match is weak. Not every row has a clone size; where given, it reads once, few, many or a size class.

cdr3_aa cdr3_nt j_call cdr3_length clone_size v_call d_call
CASSLRDSLAGIYNEQFF TGTGCCAGCAGTTTAAGGGACTCACTAGCGGGGATTTACAATGAGCAGTTCTTC TRBJ2-1 18 - TRBV28 TRBD2
CATSRGLQETQYF TGTGCCACCAGCAGAGGACTCCAAGAGACCCAGTACTTC TRBJ2-5 13 - TRBV15 -
CASSQVGYFSYNEQFF TGTGCCAGCAGCCAAGTGGGCTACTTCTCCTACAATGAGCAGTTCTTC TRBJ2-1 16 - TRBV14 -
CASSRGLFTDTQYF TGTGCCAGCAGCCGAGGACTGTTCACAGATACGCAGTATTTT TRBJ2-3 14 - TRBV3-1/TRBV3-2 -
CASSLGYGGGQYEQYF TGTGCCAGCTCCCTCGGTTACGGGGGAGGCCAGTACGAGCAGTACTTC TRBJ2-7 16 - TRBV18 -
CASSPLRNQYNEQFF TGTGCCAGCAGCCCCCTCAGGAACCAATACAATGAGCAGTTCTTC TRBJ2-1 15 once TRBV7-8 -
CASSLVLEQYF TGTGCCAGCAGTTTAGTACTCGAGCAGTACTTC TRBJ2-7 11 - TRBV28 -
CASSPRTGDSYGYTF TGTGCCAGCAGCCCCCGGACAGGGGATTCCTATGGCTACACCTTC TRBJ1-2 15 once TRBV7-2 TRBD1
CASSLAGTDLYGYTF TGTGCCAGCAGCTTAGCCGGGACAGACCTCTATGGCTACACCTTC TRBJ1-2 15 - TRBV7-2 TRBD1
CASSPLWNTEAFF TGTGCCAGCAGTCCCCTTTGGAACACTGAAGCTTTCTTT TRBJ1-1 13 - TRBV28 -
CASSVGSSGYQETQYF TGTGCCAGCAGCGTCGGTTCTAGCGGGTACCAAGAGACCCAGTACTTC TRBJ2-5 16 - TRBV9 TRBD2
CASRRLAGGRYNEQFF TGTGCCAGCCGTCGACTAGCGGGAGGGCGGTACAATGAGCAGTTCTTC TRBJ2-1 16 - TRBV19 TRBD2
CASSLEAGSTDTQYF TGTGCCAGCAGCTTAGAGGCGGGAAGCACAGATACGCAGTATTTT TRBJ2-3 15 - TRBV7-9 -
CASSLGAETYNEQFF TGCGCCAGCAGCTTGGGGGCAGAAACCTACAATGAGCAGTTCTTC TRBJ2-1 15 - TRBV5-1 -
CASSQGGQSGYAEQFF TGTGCCAGCAGCCAAGGAGGCCAGAGCGGGTATGCTGAGCAGTTCTTC TRBJ2-1 16 - TRBV3-1/TRBV3-2 -
CASSIPVGAGLSNQPQHF TGTGCCAGTAGTATCCCCGTAGGGGCAGGGCTCAGCAATCAGCCCCAGCATTTT TRBJ1-5 18 - TRBV19 -
CASSSGVLPYEQYF TGTGCCAGCAGTTCAGGGGTTCTACCCTACGAGCAGTACTTC TRBJ2-7 14 - TRBV28 -
CASSLVGRGHEKLFF TGTGCCAGCAGCTTAGTAGGCAGGGGACATGAAAAACTGTTTTTT TRBJ1-4 15 - TRBV7-2 -
CASSSQGGYYEQYF TGTGCCAGCAGCTCGCAGGGGGGTTACTACGAGCAGTACTTC TRBJ2-7 14 - TRBV7-2 -
CASSQDATRPYNEQFF TGTGCCAGCAGCCAAGACGCGACTAGACCTTACAATGAGCAGTTCTTC TRBJ2-1 16 - TRBV4-2 -
CASSLSAPHRTAQHF TGTGCCAGCAGTTTATCGGCGCCCCACAGGACAGCCCAGCATTTT TRBJ1-5 15 - TRBV27 -
CASSYLQAERWEQFF TGTGCCAGCAGCTACCTACAGGCCGAGAGGTGGGAGCAGTTCTTC TRBJ2-1 15 - TRBV11-3 -
CASNGVNSNQPQHF TGTGCCAGCAACGGGGTGAATAGCAATCAGCCCCAGCATTTT TRBJ1-5 14 once TRBV2 -
CASSPRTGWAYEQYF TGTGCCAGCAGCCCCCGGACAGGTTGGGCGTACGAGCAGTACTTC TRBJ2-7 15 - TRBV11-2 TRBD1
CASSQGARGVNYGYTF TGCGCCAGCAGCCAAGGGGCCAGGGGCGTTAACTATGGCTACACCTTC TRBJ1-2 16 - TRBV4-3 -
CASSSSRAQGYEQYF TGTGCCAGCAGCTCCTCACGGGCGCAGGGCTACGAGCAGTACTTC TRBJ2-7 15 - TRBV7-8 -
CASSLSGTPGQDEAFF TGTGCCAGCAGCTTGTCCGGGACTCCAGGGCAGGATGAAGCTTTCTTT TRBJ1-1 16 few TRBV7-2 -
CASSPKGWGTSLRSSYNEQFF TGTGCCAGCAGCCCGAAAGGTTGGGGGACTAGCCTTCGAAGCTCCTACAATGAGCAGTTCTTC TRBJ2-1 21 - TRBV4-2 TRBD2